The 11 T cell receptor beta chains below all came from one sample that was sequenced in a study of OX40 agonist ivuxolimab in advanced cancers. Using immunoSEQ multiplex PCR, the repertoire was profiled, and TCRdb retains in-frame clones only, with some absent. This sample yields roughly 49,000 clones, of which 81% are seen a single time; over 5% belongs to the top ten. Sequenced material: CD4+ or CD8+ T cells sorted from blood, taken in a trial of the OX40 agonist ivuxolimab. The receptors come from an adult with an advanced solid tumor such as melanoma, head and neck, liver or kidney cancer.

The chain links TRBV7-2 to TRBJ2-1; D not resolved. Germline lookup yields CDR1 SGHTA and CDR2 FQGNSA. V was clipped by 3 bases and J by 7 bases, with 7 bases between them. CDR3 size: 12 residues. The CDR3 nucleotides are TGTGCCAGCAGCTTGTGGCGGAATGAGCAGTTCTTC. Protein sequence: CASSLWRNEQFF. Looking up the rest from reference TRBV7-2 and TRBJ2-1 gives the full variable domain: GAGVSQSPSNKVTEKGKDVELRCDPISGHTALYWYRQSLGQGLEFLIYFQGNSAPDKSGLPSDRFSAERTGGSVSTLTIQRTQQEDSAVYLCASSLWRNEQFFGPGTRLTVL.

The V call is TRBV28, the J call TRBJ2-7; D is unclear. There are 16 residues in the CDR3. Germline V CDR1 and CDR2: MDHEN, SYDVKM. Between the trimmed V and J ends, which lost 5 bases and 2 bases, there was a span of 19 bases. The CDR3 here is CASSPHHQANPYEQYV. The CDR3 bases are TGTGCCAGCAGTCCACACCATCAGGCGAACCCCTACGAGCAGTACGTC.

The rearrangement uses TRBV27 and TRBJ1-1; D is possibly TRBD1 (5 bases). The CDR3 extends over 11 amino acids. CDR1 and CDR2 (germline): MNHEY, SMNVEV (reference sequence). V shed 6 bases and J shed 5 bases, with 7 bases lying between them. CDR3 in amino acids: CASRGGTEAFF. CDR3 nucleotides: TGTGCCAGCAGGGGGGGTACTGAAGCTTTCTTT.

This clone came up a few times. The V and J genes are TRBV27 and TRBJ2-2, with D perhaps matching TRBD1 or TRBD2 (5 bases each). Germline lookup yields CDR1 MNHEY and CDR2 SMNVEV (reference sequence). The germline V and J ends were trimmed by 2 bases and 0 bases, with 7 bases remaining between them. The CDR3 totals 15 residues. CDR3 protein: CASSLMGANTGELFF. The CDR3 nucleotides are TGTGCCAGCAGTTTAATGGGGGCGAACACCGGGGAGCTGTTTTTT.

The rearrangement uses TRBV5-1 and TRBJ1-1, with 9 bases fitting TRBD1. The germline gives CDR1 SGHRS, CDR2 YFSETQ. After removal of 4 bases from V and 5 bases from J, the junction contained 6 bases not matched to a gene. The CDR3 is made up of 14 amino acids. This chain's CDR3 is CASSLQGAGTEAFF. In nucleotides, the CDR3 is TGCGCCAGCAGCCTACAGGGGGCTGGAACTGAAGCTTTCTTT.

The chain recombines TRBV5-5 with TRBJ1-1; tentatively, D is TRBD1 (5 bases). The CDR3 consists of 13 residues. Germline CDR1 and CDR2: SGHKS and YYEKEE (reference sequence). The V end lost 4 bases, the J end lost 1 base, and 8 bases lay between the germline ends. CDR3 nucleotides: TGTGCCAGCAGCCTTACAGGGAACACTGAAGCTTTCTTT. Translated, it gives CASSLTGNTEAFF. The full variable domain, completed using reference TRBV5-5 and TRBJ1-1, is DAGVTQSPTHLIKTRGQQVTLRCSPISGHKSVSWYQQVLGQGPQFIFQYYEKEERGRGNFPDRFSARQFPNYSSELNVNALLLGDSALYLCASSLTGNTEAFFGQGTRLTVV.

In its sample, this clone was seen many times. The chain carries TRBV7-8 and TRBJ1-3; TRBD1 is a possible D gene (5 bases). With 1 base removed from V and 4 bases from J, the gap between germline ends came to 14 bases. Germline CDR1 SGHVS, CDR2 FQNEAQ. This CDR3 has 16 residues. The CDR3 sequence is CASSLVGSSGGNTIYF. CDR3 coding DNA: TGTGCCAGCAGCTTAGTAGGGTCCTCAGGGGGAAACACCATATATTTT.

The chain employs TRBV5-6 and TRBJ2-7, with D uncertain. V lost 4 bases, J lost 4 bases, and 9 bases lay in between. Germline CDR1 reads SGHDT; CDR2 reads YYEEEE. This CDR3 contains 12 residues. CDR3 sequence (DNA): TGTGCCAGCAGCGTAAATTCTTACGAGCAGTACGTC. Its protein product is CASSVNSYEQYV.

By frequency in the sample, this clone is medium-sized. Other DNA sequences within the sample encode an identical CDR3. This CDR3 reads CASSEGYGYTF. The DNA of the CDR3 is TGTGCCAGCAGTGAGGGATATGGCTACACCTTC. The chain combines TRBV2 with TRBJ1-2; no clear D. With 3 bases removed from V and 5 bases from J, the gap between germline ends came to 4 bases. Germline CDR1 and CDR2: SNHLY and FYNNEI. The CDR3 runs 11 residues. Drawing the rest from reference TRBV2 and TRBJ1-2, the complete variable domain is EPEVTQTPSHQVTQMGQEVILRCVPISNHLYFYWYRQILGQKVEFLVSFYNNEISEKSEIFDDQFSVERPDGSNFTLKIRSTKLEDSAMYFCASSEGYGYTFGSGTRLTVV.

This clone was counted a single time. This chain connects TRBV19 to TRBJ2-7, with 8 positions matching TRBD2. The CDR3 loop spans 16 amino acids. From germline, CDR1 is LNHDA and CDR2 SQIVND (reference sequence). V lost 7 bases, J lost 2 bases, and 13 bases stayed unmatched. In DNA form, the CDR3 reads TGTGCCAGTACTGCCGACCCGAAAGCGGGAGCCTACGAGCAGTACTTC. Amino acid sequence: CASTADPKAGAYEQYF. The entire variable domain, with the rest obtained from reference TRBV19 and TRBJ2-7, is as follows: DGGITQSPKYLFRKEGQNVTLSCEQNLNHDAMYWYRQDPGQGLRLIYYSQIVNDFQKGDIAEGYSVSREKKESFPLTVTSAQKNPTAFYLCASTADPKAGAYEQYFGPGTRLTVT.

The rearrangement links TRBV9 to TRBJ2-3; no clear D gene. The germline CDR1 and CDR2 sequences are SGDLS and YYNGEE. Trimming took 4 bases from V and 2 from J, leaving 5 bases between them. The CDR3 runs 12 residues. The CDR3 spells CASSPYTDTQYF. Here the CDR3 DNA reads TGTGCCAGCAGCCCTTACACAGATACGCAGTATTTT.